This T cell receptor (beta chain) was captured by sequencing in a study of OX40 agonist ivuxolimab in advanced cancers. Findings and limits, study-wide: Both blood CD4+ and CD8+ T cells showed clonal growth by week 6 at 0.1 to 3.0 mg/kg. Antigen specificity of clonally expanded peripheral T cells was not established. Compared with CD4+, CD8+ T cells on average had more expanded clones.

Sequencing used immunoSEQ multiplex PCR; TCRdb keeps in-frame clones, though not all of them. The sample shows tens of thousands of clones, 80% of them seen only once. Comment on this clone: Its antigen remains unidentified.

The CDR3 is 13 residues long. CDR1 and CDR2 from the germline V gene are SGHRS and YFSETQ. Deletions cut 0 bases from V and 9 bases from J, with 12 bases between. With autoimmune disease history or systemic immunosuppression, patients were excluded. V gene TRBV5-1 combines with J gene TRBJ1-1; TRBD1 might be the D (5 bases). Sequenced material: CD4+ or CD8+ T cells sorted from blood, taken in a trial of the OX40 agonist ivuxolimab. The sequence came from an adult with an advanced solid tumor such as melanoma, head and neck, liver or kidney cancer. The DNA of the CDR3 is TGCGCCAGCAGCTTGGAAACAGGCATAAAAGCTTTCTTT. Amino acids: CASSLETGIKAFF.